A single sample is the source of the 25 T cell receptor beta chains below, sequenced in a study of vaccination and CD4 T cells after COVID-19. The Oncomine TCR Beta short-read assay sequenced DNA from cultured CD4+ T cells. TCRdb re-called the PCR reads with MiXCR, one entry per CDR3 protein. This table holds 9,500 to 15,000 distinct CDR3 sequences, approximately 50% found once. Their target antigens are unknown. Treatment described: approximately 11-day PBMC culture with coronavirus spike peptide pools or control peptides (ViraFEST assay). Input material: CD4+ T cells from blood, cultured in vitro. The receptors derive from a human donor who had recovered from COVID-19.

V gene TRBV20-1 combines with J gene TRBJ2-3, with a tentative D call TRBD1 (5 bases). Germline-derived CDR1 and CDR2 are DFQATT and SNEGSKA (reference sequence). Trimming removed 2 bases from V and 4 bases from J, with 13 bases in between. This CDR3 spans 14 amino acids. The CDR3: CSARFQGPSDTQYF. The CDR3 DNA is TGCAGTGCTAGATTTCAGGGTCCCTCAGATACGCAGTATTTT.

This clonotype was observed a handful of times. V and J are TRBV27 and TRBJ1-1; 7 nucleotides match TRBD1. CDR3 size: 13 residues. From germline, CDR1 is MNHEY and CDR2 SMNVEV (reference sequence). V gave up 0 bases and J gave up 10 bases; unmatched junction bases: 5. Here the CDR3 DNA reads TGTGCCAGCAGTTTATCGATAACAGGGGTAGCTTTCTTT. Translated: CASSLSITGVAFF.

The gene calls are TRBV20-1 and TRBJ1-6; D might be TRBD1 (6 bases). This CDR3 has 17 amino acids. Germline V lookup: CDR1 DFQATT, CDR2 SNEGSKA (reference sequence). Trimming shortened V by 0 bases and J by 0 bases, and 12 bases separated the two germline ends. The CDR3 DNA sequence: TGCAGTGCTAGAGATGGGGGGCAAAGCTCCTATAATTCACCCCTCCACTTT. Translation: CSARDGGQSSYNSPLHF.

This clonotype was detected only a few times. CDR3 DNA sequence: TGTGCCAGCAGGAGGGTAGGTGGGACAGATACGCAGTATTTT. Translation gives CASRRVGGTDTQYF. The chain employs TRBV7-9 and TRBJ2-3; a weak D match, TRBD2 (5 bases). The germline CDR1 and CDR2 sequences are SEHNR and FQNEAQ (reference sequence). Between the trimmed V and J ends, which lost 6 bases and 3 bases, there was a span of 13 bases. This CDR3 comprises 14 residues.

The V and J genes are TRBV19 and TRBJ2-6; D may be TRBD2 (5 bases). V lost 5 bases to trimming and J lost 5 bases, with 16 bases between them. Germline V gene sequence: CDR1 LNHDA, CDR2 SQIVND (reference sequence). The CDR3 has 16 amino acids. The CDR3 bases are TGTGCCAGTAGTGGATCGGGGTTAGGCTGGGCCAACGTCCTGACTTTC. Its protein is CASSGSGLGWANVLTF.

The chain carries TRBV7-2 and TRBJ2-7; 10 bases fit TRBD1. CDR1 and CDR2 (germline): SGHTA, FQGNSA. Unmatched junction bases numbered 4, after V lost 1 base and J lost 4 bases. The CDR3 runs 15 residues. The CDR3: CASSLDGQGVYEQYF. The CDR3 nucleotides are TGTGCCAGCAGCTTAGATGGACAGGGGGTTTACGAGCAGTACTTC.

The chain carries TRBV19 and TRBJ2-7, with 9 bases lining up with TRBD1. Germline V CDR1 and CDR2: LNHDA, SQIVND (reference sequence). This CDR3 spans 15 amino acids. V gave up 5 bases and J gave up 6 bases; unmatched junction bases: 11. The CDR3 spells CASSSADRGVGEQYF. CDR3 sequence (DNA): TGTGCCAGTAGTTCCGCGGACAGGGGCGTTGGCGAGCAGTACTTC.

This clonotype was counted only a few times. This chain connects TRBV7-2 to TRBJ1-2; 10 bases match TRBD1. Germline CDR1 SGHTA, CDR2 FQGNSA. This CDR3 is 16 amino acids long. V shed 5 bases and J 4 bases; nucleotides not matched to a gene: 10. Here the CDR3 reads CASSLRTGGNRYGYTF. In nucleotides, the CDR3 is TGTGCCAGCAGCCTGCGGACAGGGGGAAATCGCTATGGCTACACCTTC.

This clonotype has just a few counts. The CDR3 DNA sequence: TGTGCCAGCAGTGACTCCCATGGGACAGGGAATGGCTACACCTTC. This translates into CASSDSHGTGNGYTF. The chain links TRBV25-1 to TRBJ1-2, with 9 bases aligning to TRBD1. Germline CDR1 reads MGHDK; CDR2 reads SYGVNS. The CDR3 is 15 residues long. Trimming at V came to 3 bases and at J to 6 bases, leaving 8 bases not matched to a gene.

The chain combines TRBV24-1 with TRBJ2-3; 14 bases map to TRBD2. There are 21 residues in the CDR3. Germline V CDR1 and CDR2: KGHDR, SFDVKD. Germline trimming cut 2 bases from V and 1 base from J; bases unmatched to any gene: 13. CDR3 coding DNA: TGTGCCACCAGTGATTCCTCTCGACTAGCGGGAGGGCCGGGGGGCACAGATACGCAGTATTTT. It is translated as CATSDSSRLAGGPGGTDTQYF.

V gene TRBV10-3 combines with J gene TRBJ1-6; 7 bases line up with TRBD1. The V gene end was trimmed by 0 bases and the J gene end by 7 bases; junction bases not matched to a gene: 6. Per the germline V gene, CDR1 is ENHRY and CDR2 is SYGVKD. The CDR3 spans 16 residues. The CDR3 is CAISESGARGNSPLHF. The CDR3 DNA reads as TGTGCCATCAGTGAGTCAGGGGCCAGGGGGAATTCACCCCTCCACTTT.

This chain connects TRBV20-1 to TRBJ2-2; 7 bases are shared with TRBD1. V was clipped by 2 bases and J by 1 base; unmatched bases: 4. Germline CDR1 DFQATT, CDR2 SNEGSKA (reference sequence). This CDR3 has 15 residues. The CDR3 spells CSARPWTGNTGELFF. The CDR3 coding sequence is TGCAGTGCTAGACCCTGGACAGGGAACACCGGGGAGCTGTTTTTT.

The chain is built from TRBV10-2 and TRBJ1-5; D may be TRBD1 (6 bases). The germline gives CDR1 WSHSY, CDR2 SAAADI. The V gene lost 10 bases and the J gene lost 1 base, with 11 bases spanning the gap. This CDR3 region has 13 residues. CDR3 sequence (DNA): TGCGCCACCCAGGACAGAAGCAATCAGCCCCAGCATTTT. It yields the protein CATQDRSNQPQHF.

V and J are TRBV27 and TRBJ2-7, with D perhaps being TRBD1 or TRBD2 (5 bases each). Germline CDR1 and CDR2: MNHEY and SMNVEV (reference sequence). The length of the CDR3 is 14 residues. V shed 5 bases and J shed 2 bases, with 13 bases lying between them. CDR3 amino acids: CASSRSGTPYEQYF. CDR3 sequence (DNA): TGTGCCAGCAGTCGCTCCGGGACCCCCTACGAGCAGTACTTC.

The chain has TRBV11-2 and TRBJ1-1, with D perhaps matching TRBD1 (6 bases). Trimming left V 0 bases short and J 4 bases short, with 6 bases between. Germline V gene sequence: CDR1 SGHAT, CDR2 FQNNGV. The CDR3 runs 13 residues. The CDR3 region is CASSLEQGTEAFF. CDR3 sequence (DNA): TGTGCCAGCAGCTTAGAACAGGGCACTGAAGCTTTCTTT. The variable domain in full, with the rest retrieved from reference TRBV11-2 and TRBJ1-1, is EAGVAQSPRYKIIEKRQSVAFWCNPISGHATLYWYQQILGQGPKLLIQFQNNGVVDDSQLPKDRFSAERLKGVDSTLKIQPAKLEDSAVYLCASSLEQGTEAFFGQGTRLTVV.

The chain recombines TRBV6-1 with TRBJ1-5; 7 nucleotides align to TRBD1. Germline trimming cut 4 bases from V and 1 base from J; bases unmatched to any gene: 7. This CDR3 is 16 amino acids long. Germline V gene lookup returns CDR1 MNHNS and CDR2 SASEGT. This CDR3 is CASSARGTASNQPQHF. The CDR3 nucleotides read TGTGCCAGCAGTGCCAGAGGGACAGCGAGCAATCAGCCCCAGCATTTT.

This chain joins TRBV5-4 and TRBJ1-2; D gene ambiguous. Trimming pared 2 bases from V and 1 base from J, leaving 6 bases between. Germline lookup yields CDR1 SGHNT and CDR2 YYREEE (reference sequence). This CDR3 is built from 13 residues. CDR3 sequence: CASSFGVNYGYTF. CDR3 nucleotides: TGTGCCAGCAGCTTTGGTGTTAACTATGGCTACACCTTC.

This chain uses TRBV28 with TRBJ2-7; TRBD1 matches 9 bases. The CDR3 sequence is 15 residues long. Germline lookup yields CDR1 MDHEN and CDR2 SYDVKM. V shed 6 bases and J 5 bases; nucleotides not matched to a gene: 11. In nucleotides, the CDR3 is TGTGCCAGCAGGGGGTCCGGGACAGGGAACCACGAGCAGTACTTC. This encodes CASRGSGTGNHEQYF.

The chain joins TRBV20-1 to TRBJ1-4; 9 bases line up with TRBD1. CDR1 DFQATT and CDR2 SNEGSKA come from the germline V gene (reference sequence). The ends lost 0 bases at V and 8 bases at J; junction bases unmatched: 7. The CDR3 runs 15 residues. CDR3 nucleotides: TGCAGTGCTAGAGATTCGGAGACAGGGGGAGAAAAACTGTTTTTT. This codes for CSARDSETGGEKLFF.

The chain employs TRBV2 and TRBJ2-3; 10 positions agree with TRBD2. This CDR3 has 16 amino acids. Germline CDR1 reads SNHLY; CDR2 reads FYNNEI. V lost 8 bases and J lost 6; bases outside the gene matches: 14. This chain's CDR3 is CASGRLAGMLWDTQYF. The CDR3 DNA reads as TGTGCCAGCGGCAGACTAGCGGGTATGCTATGGGATACGCAGTATTTT.

The rearrangement links TRBV4-1 to TRBJ2-5; D might be TRBD1 (5 bases). Germline V gene sequence: CDR1 MGHRA, CDR2 YSYEKL. The CDR3 has 13 residues. Trimming removed 6 bases at V and 5 bases at J, with 13 bases between. CDR3 protein: CASSPGISETQYF. For the CDR3, the DNA is TGCGCCAGCAGTCCAGGGATCTCGGAGACCCAGTACTTC.

A single count supports this clonotype. The DNA for the CDR3 is TGTGCCAGCTCCGCCCTAGCGGGTACCGGGGAGCTGTTTTTT. Translation: CASSALAGTGELFF. The chain employs TRBV6-1 and TRBJ2-2; 8 nucleotides agree with TRBD2. After removal of 8 bases from V and 5 bases from J, the junction contained 7 bases not matched to a gene. The CDR3 runs to 14 residues. Germline V gene sequence: CDR1 MNHNS, CDR2 SASEGT.

The rearrangement uses TRBV19 and TRBJ1-5; tentatively, D is TRBD1 (5 bases). CDR1 is LNHDA and CDR2 is SQIVND in the germline V gene (reference sequence). CDR3 size: 14 residues. With 7 bases removed from V and 1 base from J, the gap between germline ends came to 11 bases. The CDR3 DNA is TGTGCCAGTAACGCAGGGCTGAGCAATCAGCCCCAGCATTTT. Translating it yields CASNAGLSNQPQHF.

The CDR3 DNA follows: TGTGCCACCAGTGATTTGGGGGACAACACAGATACGCAGTATTTT. Translating it yields CATSDLGDNTDTQYF. The J gene is TRBJ2-3, the V gene TRBV24-1; D is possibly TRBD1 (6 bases). The CDR3 totals 15 residues. Germline CDR1 is KGHDR and CDR2 is SFDVKD. V was trimmed by 0 bases and J by 2 bases, leaving 8 bases between them.

V gene TRBV19 combines with J gene TRBJ2-1, with D possibly being TRBD2 (5 bases). The CDR3 is 15 residues long. Per germline, CDR1 LNHDA and CDR2 SQIVND (reference sequence). Trimming stripped 9 bases from V and 5 bases from J, with 20 bases between. The CDR3 region has the DNA TGTGCCAGCTCCCGGGGTTTCGGCCCTAACAATGAGCAGTTCTTC. The encoded protein is CASSRGFGPNNEQFF.